These 3 T cell receptor beta chains came from one sample sequenced in a study of blood T cell repertoires in COVID-19. Here immunoSEQ multiplex PCR was the method, and the copy in TCRdb shows in-frame clones only, minus some. The repertoire holds 150,000 to 200,000 clones, with around 84% as singletons. Source material: PBMCs or T cells enriched from blood (not recorded which). The receptors derive from a man aged 40-50 years who had recovered from COVID-19.

The V and J genes are TRBV19 and TRBJ2-3; D is possibly TRBD2 (6 bases). Germline values: CDR1 LNHDA, CDR2 SQIVND (reference sequence). The germline V and J ends were trimmed by 8 bases and 1 base, with 10 bases remaining between them. The CDR3 consists of 13 residues. Here the CDR3 reads CASGPGGTDTQYF. The CDR3 coding sequence is TGTGCCAGTGGCCCGGGGGGCACAGATACGCAGTATTTT.

V and J are TRBV29-1 and TRBJ1-2, with TRBD1 as a possible D gene (5 bases). The V gene lost 4 bases and the J gene lost 2 bases, with 17 bases spanning the gap. The CDR3 runs 15 residues. In germline, CDR1 is SQVTM, CDR2 ANQGSEA. Here the CDR3 reads CSVVLGEPPNYGYTF. The DNA for the CDR3 is TGCAGCGTTGTGTTAGGGGAACCCCCGAACTATGGCTACACCTTC.

The V gene is TRBV7-8, the J gene TRBJ2-2; the D gene is possibly TRBD2 (5 bases). The V gene's germline CDR1 is SGHVS and CDR2 FQNEAQ. Trimming removed 6 bases from V and 3 bases from J, with 14 bases in between. This CDR3 comprises 15 residues. The chain's CDR3 is CASREFLGDTGELFF. The CDR3 DNA sequence: TGTGCCAGCAGGGAGTTCCTCGGGGACACCGGGGAGCTGTTTTTT.